One sample yielded the 3 T cell receptor beta chains listed below, sequenced in a study of cytomegalovirus exposure and HLA in healthy donors. Primers: 60 Vbeta forward and 13 Jbeta reverse. Here immunoSEQ multiplex PCR was the method, and the copy in TCRdb shows in-frame clones only, minus some. The sample records 100,000 to 150,000 clones, around 78% being singletons. Sequenced: PBMCs. These receptors all come from a man in his fifties or sixties in good health and CMV-seropositive.

This clone has a single count. The V call is TRBV6-6, the J call TRBJ1-5; unclear D gene. V lost 6 bases, J lost 5 bases, and 11 bases lay in between. Looked up from germline, CDR1 is MNHNY and CDR2 is SVGAGI (reference sequence). The CDR3 is 13 amino acids. The CDR3 reads CASRPLRDQPQHF. The CDR3 DNA sequence: TGTGCCAGCAGACCTCTCCGGGATCAGCCCCAGCATTTT.

This clone was seen a handful of times. V is TRBV2 and J is TRBJ1-2; maybe TRBD1 (5 bases). With 6 bases removed from V and 6 bases from J, the gap between germline ends came to 23 bases. CDR1 and CDR2 from the germline V gene are SNHLY and FYNNEI. This CDR3 has 16 residues. Here the CDR3 reads CASSVVWGRGGNGYTF. As DNA, the CDR3 is TGTGCCAGCAGCGTAGTCTGGGGTAGGGGTGGAAATGGCTACACCTTC.

V and J are TRBV4-2 and TRBJ2-3; 10 nucleotides line up with TRBD2. V lost 1 base to trimming and J lost 1 base; unmatched junction nucleotides: 2. Germline V gene sequence: CDR1 LGHNA, CDR2 YNFKEQ. This CDR3 is 16 amino acids long. The CDR3 region has the DNA TGTGCCAGCAGCCAAGCTCTAGCGGGGGGCACAGATACGCAGTATTTT. Translating it yields CASSQALAGGTDTQYF.